This entry lists 24 T cell receptor beta chains sequenced from one sample in a study of cytomegalovirus exposure and HLA in healthy donors. PCR employed 60 Vbeta and 13 Jbeta primers. The data were produced by immunoSEQ multiplex PCR, yet TCRdb's version contains in-frame clones alone and is incomplete. The sample lists some 100,000 clones, roughly four fifths occurring once. Specimen: PBMCs. Receptors originate from a male donor in good health and CMV-seropositive.

V gene TRBV6-5 combines with J gene TRBJ1-2; weak D call: TRBD1 (5 bases). This CDR3 is built from 15 residues. Trimming cost V 0 bases and J 4 bases, with 12 bases left between them. Germline lookup yields CDR1 MNHEY and CDR2 SVGAGI. The CDR3 spells CASSYSGGSGYGYTF. CDR3 coding DNA: TGTGCCAGCAGTTACTCTGGGGGGTCGGGCTATGGCTACACCTTC.

The chain employs TRBV5-1 and TRBJ2-7; 10 positions match TRBD1. The V gene's germline CDR1 is SGHRS and CDR2 YFSETQ. CDR3 size: 15 residues. The V and J ends lost 0 bases and 6 bases, in that order; junction bases with no gene match: 6. CDR3 bases: TGCGCCAGCAGCTTGGCAGGGACAGGGGCTCCCGAGCAGTACTTC. Translated: CASSLAGTGAPEQYF.

V gene TRBV25-1 combines with J gene TRBJ2-7; 7 bases are a match to TRBD1. Germline V gene data show CDR1 as MGHDK and CDR2 as SYGVNS. The CDR3 loop spans 14 amino acids. V trimming: 5 bases; J trimming: 4 bases; junction bases outside the gene matches: 8. CDR3 residues: CASSPRTGVYEQYF. In DNA, the CDR3 is TGTGCCAGCAGTCCACGGACAGGAGTATACGAGCAGTACTTC.

The chain combines TRBV4-1 with TRBJ1-1; 7 bases map to TRBD1. Per germline, CDR1 MGHRA and CDR2 YSYEKL. V lost 4 bases, J lost 0 bases, and 2 bases stayed unmatched. The CDR3 loop spans 14 amino acids. In nucleotides, the CDR3 is TGCGCCAGCAGCCTGGGACAGATGAACACTGAAGCTTTCTTT. Its translation is CASSLGQMNTEAFF.

Worth noting for this clone: The same CDR3 arises from other DNA sequences in this sample as well. The chain combines TRBV5-1 with TRBJ2-3; 9 bases map to TRBD2. The CDR3 consists of 15 residues. V dropped 0 bases and J dropped 3; count of bases not matched to a gene: 2. CDR1 and CDR2 from the germline V gene are SGHRS and YFSETQ. The CDR3, as DNA: TGCGCCAGCAGCTTGGTGCGGGGGGGGACAGATACGCAGTATTTT. This sequence encodes CASSLVRGGTDTQYF.

The rearrangement joins TRBV11-3 to TRBJ1-1; 7 bases are a match to TRBD1. V shed 1 base, J shed 8 bases, and the junction held 7 bases outside the gene matches. In germline, CDR1 is SGHNT, CDR2 YENEEA. The length of the CDR3 is 14 residues. This chain's CDR3 is CASSLVAQGGEAFF. The CDR3 DNA reads as TGTGCCAGCAGCTTAGTGGCGCAGGGGGGAGAAGCTTTCTTT.

The J gene is TRBJ1-2, the V gene TRBV19; 7 bases line up with TRBD1. The CDR3 is 13 amino acids. CDR1 and CDR2 from the germline V gene are LNHDA and SQIVND (reference sequence). J lost 4 bases, V lost 5 bases, and 4 bases had no gene match. Here the CDR3 DNA reads TGTGCCAGTAGTCCGGACAGGACCTATGGCTACACCTTC. It specifies CASSPDRTYGYTF.

V usage is TRBV7-2 and J usage is TRBJ1-1, with TRBD1 identical over 11 bases. Trimming at V came to 6 bases and at J to 5 bases, leaving 5 bases not matched to a gene. This CDR3 has 14 residues. Germline V lookup: CDR1 SGHTA, CDR2 FQGNSA. CDR3 sequence reads: CASSPDRGLTEAFF. The DNA for the CDR3 is TGTGCCAGCAGTCCGGACAGGGGGCTTACTGAAGCTTTCTTT.

The rearrangement joins TRBV29-1 to TRBJ2-5; no definite D call. The CDR3 contains 10 residues. V dropped 7 bases and J dropped 2 bases, with 5 bases sitting between them. From germline, CDR1 is SQVTM and CDR2 ANQGSEA. CDR3 sequence reads: CSALQETQYF. CDR3 sequence (DNA): TGCAGCGCGCTACAAGAGACCCAGTACTTC.

The V call is TRBV29-1, the J call TRBJ1-1, with 7 nucleotides matching TRBD1. The germline gives CDR1 SQVTM, CDR2 ANQGSEA. With V trimmed by 5 bases and J by 7 bases, 13 bases remained unmatched. The CDR3 totals 14 residues. Here the CDR3 DNA reads TGCAGCGTTATTCTCCCGGACAGGCGGGGTGAAGCTTTCTTT. Translated: CSVILPDRRGEAFF.

Only a few counts were recorded for this clone. J is TRBJ2-5 and V is TRBV6-5, with TRBD2 matching over 10 bases. CDR1 and CDR2 from the germline V gene are MNHEY and SVGAGI. CDR3 length equals 15 residues. Trimming cost V 5 bases and J 0 bases; bases outside gene matches: 3. The CDR3 loop reads CASSRTSGYQETQYF. CDR3 nucleotides: TGTGCCAGCAGTAGGACTAGCGGATACCAAGAGACCCAGTACTTC.

The gene calls are TRBV19 and TRBJ1-1; no definite D call. There are 12 residues in the CDR3. Looked up from germline, CDR1 is LNHDA and CDR2 is SQIVND (reference sequence). With 3 bases removed from V and 6 bases from J, the gap between germline ends came to 8 bases. This CDR3 is CASSMGGPEAFF. CDR3 DNA sequence: TGTGCCAGTAGTATGGGAGGGCCTGAAGCTTTCTTT. The whole variable domain, filled in from reference TRBV19 and TRBJ1-1, reads DGGITQSPKYLFRKEGQNVTLSCEQNLNHDAMYWYRQDPGQGLRLIYYSQIVNDFQKGDIAEGYSVSREKKESFPLTVTSAQKNPTAFYLCASSMGGPEAFFGQGTRLTVV.

The chain recombines TRBV5-1 with TRBJ2-2; 10 nucleotides agree with TRBD1. The V segment lost 3 bases and the J segment 1 base; nucleotides outside the gene matches: 9. Germline CDR1 reads SGHRS; CDR2 reads YFSETQ. This CDR3 is built from 18 residues. The CDR3 is CASSSGTGAGLNTGELFF. The DNA for the CDR3 is TGCGCCAGCAGCTCCGGGACAGGGGCTGGGCTGAACACCGGGGAGCTGTTTTTT.

This chain connects TRBV28 to TRBJ1-2, with TRBD1 as a possible D gene (6 bases). Germline V gives CDR1 MDHEN, CDR2 SYDVKM. V was pared by 7 bases and J by 7 bases, with 19 bases between. The length of the CDR3 is 14 residues. The CDR3 DNA reads TGTGCCAGCAACTCCGGGACAATAAAAGGTGGCTACACCTTC. Translated, it gives CASNSGTIKGGYTF.

The rearrangement links TRBV5-4 to TRBJ2-3; the D gene is possibly TRBD1 (6 bases). Looked up from germline, CDR1 is SGHNT and CDR2 is YYREEE (reference sequence). V lost 2 bases and J 3 bases, leaving 13 bases between the germline ends. This CDR3 has 15 residues. The CDR3 sequence is CASSFTTGTTDTQYF. The CDR3 DNA reads as TGTGCCAGCAGCTTCACAACAGGGACGACAGATACGCAGTATTTT.

V gene TRBV5-1 combines with J gene TRBJ2-5; 7 bases are a match to TRBD1. This CDR3 region has 14 residues. Unmatched junction bases numbered 8, after V lost 4 bases and J lost 5 bases. Per the germline V gene, CDR1 is SGHRS and CDR2 is YFSETQ. CDR3 bases: TGCGCCAGCAGCGTACCGACAGGGTCGGAGACCCAGTACTTC. The encoded protein is CASSVPTGSETQYF. The whole variable domain, remainder taken from reference TRBV5-1 and TRBJ2-5, is KAGVTQTPRYLIKTRGQQVTLSCSPISGHRSVSWYQQTPGQGLQFLFEYFSETQRNKGNFPGRFSGRQFSNSRSEMNVSTLELGDSALYLCASSVPTGSETQYFGPGTRLLVL.

This clone was counted between two and nine times. The chain combines TRBV10-3 with TRBJ2-1, with 13 bases identical to TRBD2. The V segment lost 0 bases and the J segment 8 bases; nucleotides outside the gene matches: 10. This CDR3 has 18 residues. Germline CDR1 and CDR2: ENHRY and SYGVKD. CDR3 in amino acids: CAISESQLAGGSLYEQFF. CDR3 coding DNA: TGTGCCATCAGTGAGTCCCAACTAGCGGGGGGGAGTCTTTATGAGCAGTTCTTC.

This chain links TRBV5-4 with TRBJ1-3, with TRBD1 identical over 8 bases. The CDR3 covers 16 residues. Looked up from germline, CDR1 is SGHNT and CDR2 is YYREEE (reference sequence). V was pared by 4 bases and J by 6 bases, with 12 bases of the junction left unmatched. In DNA form, the CDR3 reads TGTGCCAGCAGCCCTGGACAGGGTCGCTTAGAAAACACCATATATTTT. It codes for CASSPGQGRLENTIYF.

The rearrangement joins TRBV4-1 to TRBJ1-2; a weak D match, TRBD1 (5 bases). Germline CDR1 MGHRA, CDR2 YSYEKL. V lost 7 bases to trimming and J lost 6 bases, with 15 bases between them. This CDR3 spans 13 amino acids. This chain's CDR3 is CASTGGRANGYTF. CDR3 nucleotides: TGCGCCAGCACTGGGGGGAGGGCCAATGGCTACACCTTC.

This chain uses TRBV6-5 with TRBJ2-4; 10 nucleotides agree with TRBD1. Trimming took 6 bases from V and 7 from J; bases not matched to a gene: 6. CDR3 size: 14 residues. Germline assignment: CDR1 MNHEY and CDR2 SVGAGI. This chain's CDR3 is CASSPPGQGNIQYF. The CDR3 DNA reads TGTGCCAGCAGCCCGCCGGGACAGGGGAACATTCAGTACTTC.

The V call is TRBV10-3, the J call TRBJ2-7; 10 bases fit TRBD1. CDR1 is ENHRY, CDR2 SYGVKD, per germline. V trimming: 4 bases; J trimming: 6 bases; junction bases outside the gene matches: 6. The CDR3 runs 14 residues. The DNA of the CDR3 is TGTGCCATCAGTGTAGAGAGGACAGGGGGCGAGCAGTACTTC. It translates to CAISVERTGGEQYF.

The rearrangement links TRBV7-2 to TRBJ1-1; no firm D call. CDR1 and CDR2 from the germline V gene are SGHTA and FQGNSA. Trimming removed 2 bases at V and 4 bases at J, with 11 bases between. CDR3 length: 14 residues. CDR3 in amino acids: CASSLRGIGTEAFF. CDR3 bases: TGTGCCAGCAGCTTAAGAGGCATCGGCACTGAAGCTTTCTTT.

V and J are TRBV5-4 and TRBJ1-2; 7 bases map to TRBD1. From germline, CDR1 is SGHNT and CDR2 YYREEE (reference sequence). The CDR3 runs 14 residues. The ends lost 0 bases at V and 4 bases at J; junction bases unmatched: 3. DNA for the CDR3: TGTGCCAGCAGCTTGGCGACAGGGCGCTATGGCTACACCTTC. Translated, it gives CASSLATGRYGYTF.

There are a few counts of this clone. The genes are TRBV27 and TRBJ1-1, with 8 positions matching TRBD1. Germline V lookup: CDR1 MNHEY, CDR2 SMNVEV (reference sequence). J lost 2 bases, V lost 5 bases, and 7 bases had no gene match. The CDR3 loop spans 15 amino acids. In DNA form, the CDR3 reads TGTGCCAGCAGTCCAGGGGGCTCACATAACACTGAAGCTTTCTTT. Translation: CASSPGGSHNTEAFF.